The next 20 T cell receptor beta chains were all read from a single sample in a study of T-cell reconstitution after alpha-beta-depleted transplantation in children. Unique molecular identifiers were built into the TCRbeta library. Each CDR3 protein is one row after TCRdb ran MiXCR on the PCR reads. The data contain about 120,000 distinct CDR3 sequences, roughly 23% of them singletons. Sequencing used PBMCs, mostly from graft donor cells, obtained 180 days after TCRalphabeta/CD19-depleted stem cell transplant. The source is a male patient between 2 and 15 years old who had a stem cell transplant for chronic granulomatous disease, so the T cells may come from the graft donor.

V is TRBV24-1 and J is TRBJ2-6; D tentatively fits TRBD1 or TRBD2 (5 bases each). The germline CDR1 and CDR2 sequences are KGHDR and SFDVKD. The CDR3 extends over 17 amino acids. V lost 4 bases to trimming and J lost 1 base, with 13 bases between them. CDR3 DNA: TGTGCCACCAGTGAGGGACCCTTATTATCTGGGGCCAACGTCCTGACTTTC. Amino acid sequence: CATSEGPLLSGANVLTF.

By sample share, this clonotype is medium-sized. The chain combines TRBV4-3 with TRBJ2-1; TRBD2 matches 8 bases. The J segment lost 7 bases and the V segment lost 0 bases, leaving 8 bases of the junction unmatched. Germline-derived CDR1 and CDR2 are LGHNA and YSLEER. The CDR3 has 16 amino acids. The CDR3 sequence: CASSQELREVGNEQFF. CDR3 sequence (DNA): TGCGCCAGCAGCCAAGAATTGCGGGAGGTTGGGAATGAGCAGTTCTTC.

This chain connects TRBV4-3 to TRBJ1-2; no clear D. CDR3 length equals 13 residues. Between the trimmed V and J ends, which lost 2 bases and 4 bases, there was a span of 8 bases. CDR1 LGHNA and CDR2 YSLEER come from the germline V gene. The CDR3 loop reads CASSQNSGYGYTF. The CDR3 nucleotides are TGCGCCAGCAGCCAAAATTCTGGCTATGGCTACACCTTC.

V is TRBV29-1 and J is TRBJ2-1; D may be TRBD1 (5 bases). CDR1 and CDR2 (germline): SQVTM, ANQGSEA. V was cut by 3 bases and J by 4 bases, with 10 bases left in between. CDR3 size: 13 residues. CDR3 sequence reads: CSVELRQYNEQFF. Written as DNA, the CDR3 is TGCAGCGTTGAGCTGAGACAGTACAATGAGCAGTTCTTC.

The chain couples TRBV15 to TRBJ1-5, with D possibly TRBD1 on 5 matching bases. Trimming pared 0 bases from V and 3 bases from J, leaving 15 bases between. This CDR3 is 17 amino acids long. Germline V lookup: CDR1 LNHNV, CDR2 YYDKDF (reference sequence). The CDR3 reads CATSRDWRDRYNQPQHF. For the CDR3, the DNA is TGTGCCACCAGCAGAGATTGGAGGGACCGCTACAATCAGCCCCAGCATTTT.

V gene TRBV5-1 combines with J gene TRBJ1-5; D unresolved. This CDR3 region has 13 residues. Trimming removed 4 bases at V and 6 bases at J, with 11 bases between. From germline, CDR1 is SGHRS and CDR2 YFSETQ. The CDR3 loop reads CASSVDTTQPQHF. The CDR3 nucleotides read TGCGCCAGCAGCGTAGACACTACTCAGCCCCAGCATTTT.

This clonotype was detected ten times or more. The V and J genes are TRBV20-1 and TRBJ2-3; D unresolved. Germline V gene lookup returns CDR1 DFQATT and CDR2 SNEGSKA (reference sequence). V lost 1 base to trimming and J lost 2 bases, with 16 bases between them. This CDR3 has 16 residues. CDR3 DNA: TGCAGTGCTAGAGCGTTACCCCTACTACCCACAGATACGCAGTATTTT. This gives the protein CSARALPLLPTDTQYF.

This chain uses TRBV6-1 with TRBJ2-2; 7 nucleotides line up with TRBD1. V gave up 1 base and J gave up 8 bases; unmatched junction bases: 10. Germline CDR1 and CDR2: MNHNS and SASEGT. The CDR3 has 16 residues. CDR3 DNA: TGTGCCAGCAGTGAAGTCTGGACAGGTCTTCAAGGGGAGCTGTTTTTT. Encoded protein: CASSEVWTGLQGELFF.

The rearrangement joins TRBV5-1 to TRBJ2-1; D is uncertain. CDR3 length equals 15 residues. V shed 2 bases and J shed 4 bases, with 13 bases lying between them. Germline CDR1 is SGHRS and CDR2 is YFSETQ. The CDR3 loop reads CASSFDEPPYNEQFF. CDR3 sequence (DNA): TGCGCCAGCAGCTTCGACGAACCCCCATACAATGAGCAGTTCTTC.

The rearrangement joins TRBV24-1 to TRBJ2-1; TRBD1 matches at 10 bases. CDR1 KGHDR and CDR2 SFDVKD come from the germline V gene. This CDR3 has 17 residues. J was trimmed by 0 bases and V by 3 bases; bases with no gene match: 4. The CDR3: CATSDGGTGASYNEQFF. The DNA for the CDR3 is TGTGCCACCAGTGATGGCGGGACAGGGGCCTCCTACAATGAGCAGTTCTTC.

The genes are TRBV11-2 and TRBJ2-1; D possibly corresponds to TRBD1 (6 bases). The CDR3 totals 15 residues. Trimming took off 1 base at V and 4 bases at J, with 11 bases between the two ends. Germline V gene data show CDR1 as SGHAT and CDR2 as FQNNGV. The CDR3 reads CASSLGWDMYNEQFF. The CDR3 nucleotides read TGTGCCAGCAGCTTAGGGTGGGACATGTACAATGAGCAGTTCTTC.

This clonotype was counted ten times or more. The chain couples TRBV15 to TRBJ2-5; 8 nucleotides agree with TRBD2. V trimming: 0 bases; J trimming: 5 bases; junction bases outside the gene matches: 5. Germline-derived CDR1 and CDR2 are LNHNV and YYDKDF (reference sequence). The CDR3 extends over 15 amino acids. CDR3 amino acids: CATSREGTSGETQYF. CDR3 DNA: TGTGCCACCAGCAGAGAGGGGACTAGTGGGGAGACCCAGTACTTC.

V is TRBV7-9 and J is TRBJ2-1; TRBD2 matches at 7 bases. Unmatched junction bases numbered 9, after V lost 4 bases and J lost 0 bases. Per the germline V gene, CDR1 is SEHNR and CDR2 is FQNEAQ (reference sequence). This CDR3 region has 17 residues. This CDR3 is CASSSGEGKPSYNEQFF. The CDR3 bases are TGTGCCAGCAGCTCCGGGGAGGGTAAGCCCTCCTACAATGAGCAGTTCTTC.

This clonotype was counted ten times or more. The chain uses TRBV7-9 and TRBJ2-4; 7 bases fit TRBD2. This CDR3 is 14 amino acids long. Germline trimming cut 5 bases from V and 8 bases from J; bases unmatched to any gene: 9. The germline V gene encodes CDR1 SEHNR and CDR2 FQNEAQ (reference sequence). The CDR3 is CASSPEPRGYIQYF. The CDR3 nucleotides read TGTGCCAGCAGCCCGGAGCCGCGGGGGTACATTCAGTACTTC.

The chain is built from TRBV7-2 and TRBJ2-5; the D is unclear. The CDR3 has 12 residues. Trimming cost V 5 bases and J 7 bases, with 11 bases left between them. The germline gives CDR1 SGHTA, CDR2 FQGNSA. The CDR3 nucleotides are TGTGCCAGCAGCGAAGGGTTGGGGACCCAGTACTTC. Translation gives CASSEGLGTQYF.

The chain couples TRBV12-3 or TRBV12-4 to TRBJ1-4, with D maybe TRBD1 (6 bases). The V and J ends lost 2 bases and 4 bases respectively, with 20 bases between them. This CDR3 has 18 amino acids. CDR3 region: CASSLRGGAYVGNEKLFF. CDR3 DNA: TGTGCCAGCAGTTTAAGGGGGGGCGCGTATGTCGGTAATGAAAAACTGTTTTTT.

This clonotype has just a few counts. The chain employs TRBV20-1 and TRBJ2-7; TRBD2 might be the D (6 bases). The germline V gene encodes CDR1 DFQATT and CDR2 SNEGSKA (reference sequence). V lost 3 bases and J lost 1, with 16 bases in between. The CDR3 is 15 amino acids. The CDR3, as DNA: TGCAGTGCTAGGCGGGGAGGCCCCACTTCCTACGAGCAGTACTTC. This gives the protein CSARRGGPTSYEQYF.

This clonotype was seen at least ten times. The rearrangement joins TRBV20-1 to TRBJ2-7, with 8 bases identical to TRBD1. CDR1 is DFQATT, CDR2 SNEGSKA, per germline (reference sequence). Trimming removed 5 bases from V and 3 bases from J; junction bases left unmatched: 3. This CDR3 region has 12 residues. CDR3 bases: TGCAGTGCTTCGGGACAGGACTACGAGCAGTACTTC. Amino acid sequence: CSASGQDYEQYF.

The table lists this clonotype with many counts. The chain has TRBV7-6 and TRBJ2-1; 10 bases match TRBD2. V lost 5 bases, J lost 15 bases, and 7 bases stayed unmatched. This CDR3 has 12 residues. CDR1 and CDR2 (germline): SGHVS, FNYEAQ. CDR3 loop: CASSPLLAGLFF. In nucleotides, the CDR3 is TGTGCCAGCAGCCCCCTACTAGCGGGACTGTTCTTC. Using reference TRBV7-6 and TRBJ2-1 for the parts outside the CDR3, the full variable domain is GAGVSQSPRYKVTKRGQDVALRCDPISGHVSLYWYRQALGQGPEFLTYFNYEAQQDKSGLPNDRFSAERPEGSISTLTIQRTEQRDSAMYRCASSPLLAGLFFGPGTRLTVL.

In its sample, this clonotype was seen a few times. The V call is TRBV12-3 or TRBV12-4, the J call TRBJ1-1; D unclear. Trimming cost V 7 bases and J 5 bases, with 8 bases left between them. The CDR3 spans 11 residues. The CDR3 coding sequence is TGTGCCAGCACCCTGGCAACTGAAGCTTTCTTT. It encodes CASTLATEAFF.